This TCR beta chain was documented in a study of cytomegalovirus exposure and HLA in healthy donors. Study-level findings and limits: Later analysis revealed greater clonal expansion in HLA-associated TCR beta chains than in equally common others.

Primers: 60 Vbeta forward and 13 Jbeta reverse. Assay used: immunoSEQ multiplex PCR; TCRdb lists only in-frame clones, some missing. The data hold roughly 110,000 clones, with 65% to 75% observed a single time. On this clone: Its antigen remains unknown.

Trimming took off 1 base at V and 8 bases at J, with 12 bases between the two ends. Germline V lookup: CDR1 LNHNV, CDR2 YYDKDF (reference sequence). This CDR3 is built from 13 residues. This TCR derives from a man aged 30 to 45 in good health and CMV-seropositive. The sample comprised PBMCs. J is TRBJ2-7 and V is TRBV15; D gene unclear. DNA for the CDR3: TGTGCCACCAGCAGAGCGGCTACGACAAAGCAGTACTTC. This sequence encodes CATSRAATTKQYF.